The clone carrying this T cell receptor beta chain was observed a handful of times. The sample is drawn from a study of T-cell memory formation after mild COVID-19. TCRdb reprocessed the 5' RACE reads with MiXCR, giving one entry per CDR3 protein. The data hold about 350,000 distinct CDR3 sequences, with roughly 15% observed a single time. What was sequenced was PBMCs or a T cell subset sorted from them (not recorded which). The receptor's source is a man aged 18 to 29 who had mild COVID-19 (a few samples of this study predate the infection). Cell type and time point are not known.

DNA of the CDR3: TGTGCCAGCAGCTTACCATCAGAGACCCAGTACTTC. Residues: CASSLPSETQYF. This sequence joins TRBV7-9 and TRBJ2-5; no clear D gene. Trimming left V 2 bases short and J 4 bases short, with 5 bases between. There are 12 residues in the CDR3. Looked up from germline, CDR1 is SEHNR and CDR2 is FQNEAQ (reference sequence).